Shown below are 2 T cell receptor beta chains from a single sample sequenced in a study of blood T cell repertoires in COVID-19. The table came from immunoSEQ multiplex PCR; TCRdb's copy has only in-frame clones and leaves some out. In the table there are some 97,000 clones, 85% to 90% of which are singletons. Sequencing was done on a sample of peripheral blood. The source is a human donor in a cohort sampled during active COVID-19.

This chain links TRBV7-8 with TRBJ2-1; D not certain. The V gene's germline CDR1 is SGHVS and CDR2 FQNEAQ. The CDR3 extends over 12 amino acids. Trimming took 1 base from V and 12 from J, leaving 10 bases between them. In DNA, the CDR3 is TGTGCCAGCAGCTTAGGCCAGTCGGGGCAGTTCTTC. Its protein product is CASSLGQSGQFF.

V is TRBV4-1 and J is TRBJ2-3, with 11 bases identical to TRBD2. V shed 5 bases and J 1 base; nucleotides not matched to a gene: 11. Per germline, CDR1 MGHRA and CDR2 YSYEKL. The CDR3 is made up of 18 amino acids. The CDR3 bases are TGCGCCAGCAGCTATGGGACTAGCGGATCCAGTGGCACAGATACGCAGTATTTT. Protein product: CASSYGTSGSSGTDTQYF.